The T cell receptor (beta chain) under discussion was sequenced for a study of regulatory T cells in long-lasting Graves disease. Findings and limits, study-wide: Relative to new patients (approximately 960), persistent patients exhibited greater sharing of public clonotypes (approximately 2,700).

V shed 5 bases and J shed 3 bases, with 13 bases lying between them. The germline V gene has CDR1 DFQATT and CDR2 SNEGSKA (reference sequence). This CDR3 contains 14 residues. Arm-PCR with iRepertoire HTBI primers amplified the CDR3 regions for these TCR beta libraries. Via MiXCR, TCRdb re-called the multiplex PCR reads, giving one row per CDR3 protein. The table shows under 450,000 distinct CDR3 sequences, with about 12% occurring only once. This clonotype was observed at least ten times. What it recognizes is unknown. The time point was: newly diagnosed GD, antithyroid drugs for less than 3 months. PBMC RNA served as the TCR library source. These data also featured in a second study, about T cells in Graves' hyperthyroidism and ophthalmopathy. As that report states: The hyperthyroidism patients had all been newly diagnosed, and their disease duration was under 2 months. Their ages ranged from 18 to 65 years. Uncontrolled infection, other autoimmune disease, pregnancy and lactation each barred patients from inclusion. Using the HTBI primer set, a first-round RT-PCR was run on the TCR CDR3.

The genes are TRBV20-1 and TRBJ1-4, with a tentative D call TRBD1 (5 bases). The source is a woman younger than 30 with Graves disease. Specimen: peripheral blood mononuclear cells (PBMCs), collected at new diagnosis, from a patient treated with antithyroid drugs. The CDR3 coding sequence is TGCAGTGCTTATCAGGGAGCCGCTAATGAAAAACTGTTTTTT. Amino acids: CSAYQGAANEKLFF.